Following are 31 T cell receptor beta chains from one sample sequenced in a study of T cell responses to AZD1222 COVID-19 vaccine. Produced via immunoSEQ multiplex PCR; TCRdb's table is partial and in-frame only. The table lists under 80,000 clones, roughly 87% of them singletons, with roughly 1.2% in the top ten. Specimen: peripheral blood, collected 28 days after the second AZD1222 dose. The receptors shown here come from an adult who received the AZD1222 COVID-19 vaccine.

Worth noting for this clone: The same CDR3 is also encoded by other DNA sequences in this sample. The V and J genes are TRBV29-1 and TRBJ2-1; TRBD2 matches at 8 bases. Losses at the gene ends were 6 bases for V and 4 bases for J; bases not matched to a gene: 2. Germline CDR1 and CDR2: SQVTM and ANQGSEA. The CDR3 runs 12 residues. CDR3 sequence: CSVERGYNEQFF. DNA for the CDR3: TGCAGCGTCGAGCGGGGGTACAATGAGCAGTTCTTC.

The chain combines TRBV3-1 (or the pseudogene TRBV3-2) with TRBJ2-1; tentatively, D is TRBD2 (5 bases). V was clipped by 4 bases and J by 8 bases, with 15 bases between them. CDR3 length equals 14 residues. Germline V lookup: CDR1 LGHDT, CDR2 YNNKEL (reference sequence). CDR3 residues: CASSRGLDPHEQFF. The CDR3, as DNA: TGTGCCAGCAGCCGCGGGCTAGACCCCCATGAGCAGTTCTTC.

The V gene is TRBV2, the J gene TRBJ1-2, with D possibly TRBD1 on 5 matching bases. CDR1 is SNHLY, CDR2 FYNNEI, per germline. CDR3 length: 13 residues. V lost 8 bases to trimming and J lost 8 bases, with 18 bases between them. CDR3 residues: CASGDRTTRGYTF. The CDR3 region has the DNA TGTGCCAGCGGAGACAGAACGACTCGCGGCTACACCTTC.

The chain is built from TRBV7-6 and TRBJ2-5; 14 nucleotides align to TRBD2. CDR3 size: 16 residues. The J segment lost 4 bases and the V segment lost 3 bases, leaving 4 bases of the junction unmatched. Looked up from germline, CDR1 is SGHVS and CDR2 is FNYEAQ. CDR3 region: CASSFFGTSGRETQYF. The CDR3 coding sequence is TGTGCCAGCAGCTTTTTCGGGACTAGCGGGAGAGAGACCCAGTACTTC.

CDR3 sequence reads: CASSQESTDTQYF. The CDR3 DNA is TGTGCCAGCAGCCAAGAGAGCACAGATACGCAGTATTTT. This chain connects TRBV3-1 (or the pseudogene TRBV3-2) to TRBJ2-3, with unresolved D. The CDR3 sequence is 13 residues long. Trimming pared 0 bases from V and 0 bases from J, leaving 1 base between. Germline V CDR1 and CDR2: LGHDT, YNNKEL (reference sequence).

The chain carries TRBV2 and TRBJ1-2; no definite D call. There are 13 residues in the CDR3. Germline V gives CDR1 SNHLY, CDR2 FYNNEI. V was clipped by 5 bases and J by 2 bases, with 9 bases between them. As DNA, the CDR3 is TGTGCCAGCAGTCAGACAACGAACTATGGCTACACCTTC. It specifies CASSQTTNYGYTF.

The rearrangement uses TRBV9 and TRBJ2-7; D is perhaps TRBD2 (6 bases). The V end lost 0 bases, the J end lost 3 bases, and 10 bases lay between the germline ends. This CDR3 region has 14 residues. Germline assignment: CDR1 SGDLS and CDR2 YYNGEE. This CDR3 reads CASSVDGGSYEQYF. The CDR3 DNA sequence: TGTGCCAGCAGCGTAGACGGGGGAAGCTACGAGCAGTACTTC.

This clone has a handful of counts. The chain carries TRBV7-2 and TRBJ1-2; D perhaps matches TRBD1 (6 bases). The CDR3 has 13 residues. Germline V gives CDR1 SGHTA, CDR2 FQGNSA. Trimming took off 5 bases at V and 8 bases at J, with 15 bases between the two ends. As DNA, the CDR3 is TGTGCCAGCAGCCGGGGAACAGGGCTAGGCTACACCTTC. Amino acid sequence: CASSRGTGLGYTF.

The gene calls are TRBV7-9 and TRBJ2-3; 11 bases map to TRBD2. The germline CDR1 and CDR2 sequences are SEHNR and FQNEAQ (reference sequence). J was trimmed by 2 bases and V by 2 bases; bases with no gene match: 3. The CDR3 loop spans 16 amino acids. The CDR3: CASSLLAGGPTDTQYF. The CDR3 DNA reads as TGTGCCAGCAGCTTATTAGCGGGAGGGCCCACAGATACGCAGTATTTT.

J is TRBJ1-4 and V is TRBV7-9; D remains unclear. V was cut by 7 bases and J by 0 bases, with 15 bases left in between. CDR1 SEHNR and CDR2 FQNEAQ come from the germline V gene (reference sequence). This CDR3 has 16 amino acids. The CDR3 sequence: CASTPDGPATNEKLFF. DNA for the CDR3: TGTGCCAGCACCCCAGATGGGCCTGCAACTAATGAAAAACTGTTTTTT. The full variable domain, in which reference TRBV7-9 and TRBJ1-4 provide the parts outside the CDR3, is DTGVSQNPRHKITKRGQNVTFRCDPISEHNRLYWYRQTLGQGPEFLTYFQNEAQLEKSRLLSDRFSAERPKGSFSTLEIQRTEQGDSAMYLCASTPDGPATNEKLFFGSGTQLSVL.

V and J are TRBV28 and TRBJ1-3; 8 bases are shared with TRBD1. J gave up 3 bases and V 6 bases, and 4 bases lay outside the gene matches. The germline V gene encodes CDR1 MDHEN and CDR2 SYDVKM. This CDR3 contains 14 residues. The CDR3 spells CASRPGQDGNTIYF. The CDR3 bases are TGTGCCAGCAGACCGGGACAGGATGGAAACACCATATATTTT.

The genes are TRBV18 and TRBJ2-2, with D possibly being TRBD2 (6 bases). V lost 1 base and J 4 bases, leaving 7 bases between the germline ends. The CDR3 runs to 14 residues. Germline V gives CDR1 KGHSH, CDR2 LQKENI. The CDR3, as DNA: TGTGCCAGCTCACCACAGGAGGGCACCGGGGAGCTGTTTTTT. Translating it yields CASSPQEGTGELFF.

This clone has just a few counts. CDR3 DNA: TGTGCCAGCAGTTACACAGGGACGAGCAATCAGCCCCAGCATTTT. As protein: CASSYTGTSNQPQHF. The chain uses TRBV27 and TRBJ1-5, with a weak D call TRBD1 (6 bases). Per germline, CDR1 MNHEY and CDR2 SMNVEV (reference sequence). There are 15 residues in the CDR3. V lost 4 bases to trimming and J lost 1 base, with 11 bases between them.

The gene calls are TRBV7-6 and TRBJ1-4; D perhaps matches TRBD1 (5 bases). Germline CDR1 is SGHVS and CDR2 is FNYEAQ. V was pared by 1 base and J by 8 bases, with 14 bases between. CDR3 length equals 15 residues. The CDR3 protein is CASSLGAGRGEKLFF. The CDR3 region has the DNA TGTGCCAGCAGCTTAGGGGCAGGGAGAGGCGAAAAACTGTTTTTT.

V is TRBV6-5 and J is TRBJ1-1, with a possible D match to TRBD1 (6 bases). This CDR3 comprises 14 residues. The germline V gene has CDR1 MNHEY and CDR2 SVGAGI. V gave up 2 bases and J gave up 4 bases, with 11 bases separating them. CDR3 in amino acids: CASSYGGRPTEAFF. For the CDR3, the DNA is TGTGCCAGCAGTTACGGGGGGCGGCCCACTGAAGCTTTCTTT.

The chain uses TRBV7-3 and TRBJ2-1, with TRBD2 matching over 8 bases. The germline V gene encodes CDR1 SGHTA and CDR2 FQGTGA. The V and J ends lost 4 bases and 11 bases, in that order; junction bases with no gene match: 19. The CDR3 totals 17 residues. This chain's CDR3 is CASSSPMSAGGPAKQFF. The CDR3 DNA follows: TGTGCCAGCAGCTCCCCGATGAGTGCGGGGGGCCCCGCCAAGCAGTTCTTC.

The chain has TRBV7-6 and TRBJ2-3, with 10 bases lining up with TRBD2. The germline V gene encodes CDR1 SGHVS and CDR2 FNYEAQ. V was clipped by 6 bases and J by 5 bases; unmatched bases: 8. This CDR3 region has 15 residues. The CDR3 loop is CASSRLAGRGDTQYF. Here the CDR3 DNA reads TGTGCCAGCAGTCGACTAGCGGGTAGGGGAGATACGCAGTATTTT.

This clone is a singleton in its sample. The chain uses TRBV19 and TRBJ2-7; the D gene is possibly TRBD1 (6 bases). The CDR3 has 13 residues. The V and J ends lost 9 bases and 2 bases respectively, with 14 bases between them. Per the germline V gene, CDR1 is LNHDA and CDR2 is SQIVND (reference sequence). The CDR3 bases are TGTGCCAGCGCTCCGGGACACACCTACGAGCAGTACTTC. Its translation is CASAPGHTYEQYF.

The chain combines TRBV6-5 with TRBJ1-1, with TRBD1 as a possible D gene (6 bases). Trimming shortened V by 7 bases and J by 9 bases, and 21 bases separated the two germline ends. Germline V CDR1 and CDR2: MNHEY, SVGAGI. There are 14 residues in the CDR3. The CDR3 reads CASTVPGRGGQAFF. For the CDR3, the DNA is TGTGCCAGCACAGTCCCGGGCCGGGGGGGGCAAGCTTTCTTT.

The CDR3 region is CASKTGQGDNQPQHF. The CDR3 bases are TGTGCCAGCAAGACCGGACAGGGGGACAATCAGCCCCAGCATTTT. The J gene is TRBJ1-5, the V gene TRBV6-5, with TRBD1 identical over 10 bases. There are 15 residues in the CDR3. Trimming took 7 bases from V and 3 from J; bases not matched to a gene: 6. CDR1 is MNHEY, CDR2 SVGAGI, per germline.

This chain connects TRBV30 to TRBJ1-1, with D hard to call. The germline V gene has CDR1 GTSNPN and CDR2 SVGIG (reference sequence). With 1 base removed from V and 0 bases from J, the gap between germline ends came to 6 bases. This CDR3 spans 13 amino acids. The CDR3 region is CAWSAGVNTEAFF. The CDR3 DNA follows: TGTGCCTGGAGTGCTGGAGTGAACACTGAAGCTTTCTTT.

This chain uses TRBV7-8 with TRBJ1-4, with D possibly being TRBD1 (5 bases). Trimming took off 4 bases at V and 8 bases at J, with 14 bases between the two ends. This CDR3 spans 14 amino acids. Per the germline V gene, CDR1 is SGHVS and CDR2 is FQNEAQ. The CDR3: CASSWSAGTEKLFF. The CDR3 region has the DNA TGTGCCAGCAGCTGGTCGGCCGGGACGGAAAAACTGTTTTTT.

In this sample, this clone is medium-sized. The V call is TRBV6-5, the J call TRBJ1-6; the D gene is possibly TRBD1 (6 bases). The CDR3 totals 15 residues. CDR1 is MNHEY, CDR2 SVGAGI, per germline. V lost 5 bases and J 9 bases, leaving 17 bases between the germline ends. The CDR3 bases are TGTGCCAGCAGTCCCGGACAGACCATGACTTCACCCCTCCACTTT. Its protein product is CASSPGQTMTSPLHF.

The chain links TRBV3-1 (or the pseudogene TRBV3-2) to TRBJ1-1; TRBD1 agrees at 9 bases. This CDR3 is built from 15 residues. Germline V CDR1 and CDR2: LGHDT, YNNKEL (reference sequence). V shed 7 bases, J shed 2 bases, and the junction held 8 bases outside the gene matches. The CDR3, as DNA: TGTGCCAGCAACCTCCGGGACAGGGATAACACTGAAGCTTTCTTT. Amino acid sequence: CASNLRDRDNTEAFF.

About this clone: No conserved phenylalanine or tryptophan is present at the end of the CDR3, so a read error is the likely explanation. Because the CDR3's place on the DNA is in doubt, the DNA is left out and the CDR3 is given as listed by TCRdb. CDR3 sequence: CSVEGGPRG. This sequence joins TRBV29-1 and TRBJ1-1. Termini included, the CDR3 measures 9 amino acids. Germline assignment: CDR1 SQVTM and CDR2 ANQGSEA.

V is TRBV10-1 and J is TRBJ1-5; no reliable D call. The CDR3 is made up of 13 amino acids. The V gene lost 8 bases and the J gene lost 5 bases, with 13 bases spanning the gap. Germline CDR1 is WNHNN and CDR2 is SYGVQD (reference sequence). The CDR3 DNA reads TGCGCCAGCCAAGAAAATTTGGATCAGCCCCAGCATTTT. Amino acids: CASQENLDQPQHF.

The gene calls are TRBV21-1 and TRBJ1-5; the table calls TRBD1, which could not be checked here. TRBV21-1 is a known pseudogene. This CDR3 is built from 11 residues. CDR3 coding DNA: TGTGCCAGCAGCAAAGCGGGCTTCAGGGATTTT. Amino acid sequence: CASSKAGFRDF.

This clone has a single count. The chain carries TRBV30 and TRBJ2-5, with D perhaps matching TRBD1 (5 bases). The CDR3 has 13 amino acids. Germline CDR1 reads GTSNPN; CDR2 reads SVGIG (reference sequence). Trimming shortened V by 2 bases and J by 3 bases, and 10 bases separated the two germline ends. CDR3 DNA: TGTGCCTGGAGTCTTACAGGAGAAGAGACCCAGTACTTC. Translating it yields CAWSLTGEETQYF.

The gene calls are TRBV4-1 and TRBJ2-7, with D possibly matching TRBD1 (6 bases). Deletions cut 5 bases from V and 3 bases from J, with 20 bases between. The CDR3 length is 16 residues. Germline lookup yields CDR1 MGHRA and CDR2 YSYEKL. The CDR3 region has the DNA TGCGCCAGCAGCAACCCCTCGACAGGAGTAGGCTACGAGCAGTACTTC. This encodes CASSNPSTGVGYEQYF.

J is TRBJ2-6 and V is TRBV6-1; either TRBD1 or TRBD2 may fit D (5 bases each). CDR3 length: 15 residues. Germline V gene data show CDR1 as MNHNS and CDR2 as SASEGT. Trimming left V 3 bases short and J 1 base short, with 7 bases between. For the CDR3, the DNA is TGTGCCAGCAGTGAGTGGGGGTCTGGGGCCAACGTCCTGACTTTC. Amino acid sequence: CASSEWGSGANVLTF.

This chain joins TRBV5-1 and TRBJ2-1; 12 positions match TRBD2. Germline CDR1 SGHRS, CDR2 YFSETQ. This CDR3 comprises 16 residues. V was clipped by 4 bases and J by 5 bases; unmatched bases: 7. CDR3 in amino acids: CASSTTSGRINNEQFF. CDR3 coding DNA: TGCGCCAGCAGCACTACTAGCGGGAGGATAAACAATGAGCAGTTCTTC.